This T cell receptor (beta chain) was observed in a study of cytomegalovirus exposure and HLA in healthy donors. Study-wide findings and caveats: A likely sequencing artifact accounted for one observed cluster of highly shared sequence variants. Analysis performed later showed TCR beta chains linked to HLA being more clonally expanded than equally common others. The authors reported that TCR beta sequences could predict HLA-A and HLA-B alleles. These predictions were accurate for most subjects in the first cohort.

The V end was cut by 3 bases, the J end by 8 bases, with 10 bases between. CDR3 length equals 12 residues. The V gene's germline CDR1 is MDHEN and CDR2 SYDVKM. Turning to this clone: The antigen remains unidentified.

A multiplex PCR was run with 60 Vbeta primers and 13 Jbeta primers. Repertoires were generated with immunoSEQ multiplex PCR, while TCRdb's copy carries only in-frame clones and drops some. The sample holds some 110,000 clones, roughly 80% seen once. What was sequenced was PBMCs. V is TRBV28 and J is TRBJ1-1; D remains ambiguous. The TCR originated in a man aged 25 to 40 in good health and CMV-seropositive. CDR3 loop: CASSLVQTEAFF. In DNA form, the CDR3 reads TGTGCCAGCAGTTTGGTACAGACCGAAGCTTTCTTT.